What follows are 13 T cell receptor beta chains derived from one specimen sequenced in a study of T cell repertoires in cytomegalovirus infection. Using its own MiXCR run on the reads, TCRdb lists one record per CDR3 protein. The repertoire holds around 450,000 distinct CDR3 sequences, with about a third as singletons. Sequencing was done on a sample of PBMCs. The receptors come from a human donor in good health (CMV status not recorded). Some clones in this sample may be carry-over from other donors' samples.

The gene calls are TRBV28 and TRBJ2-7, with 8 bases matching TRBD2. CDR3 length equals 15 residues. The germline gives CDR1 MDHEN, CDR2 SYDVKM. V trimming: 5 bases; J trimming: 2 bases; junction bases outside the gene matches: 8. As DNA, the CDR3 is TGTGCCAGCAGTCCCCGGGAGGGGTATACCTACGAGCAGTACTTC. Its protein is CASSPREGYTYEQYF.

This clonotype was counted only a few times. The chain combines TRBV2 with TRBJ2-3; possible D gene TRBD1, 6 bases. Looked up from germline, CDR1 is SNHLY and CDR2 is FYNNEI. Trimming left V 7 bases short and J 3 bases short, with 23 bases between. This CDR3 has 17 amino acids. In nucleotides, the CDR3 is TGTGCCAGCAAGGAACGGCGTCTGGGACACTTTACAGATACGCAGTATTTT. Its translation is CASKERRLGHFTDTQYF.

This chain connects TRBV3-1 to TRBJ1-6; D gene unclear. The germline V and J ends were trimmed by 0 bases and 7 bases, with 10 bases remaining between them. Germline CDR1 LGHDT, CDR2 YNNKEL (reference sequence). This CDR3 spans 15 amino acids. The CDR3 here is CASSQDLWNNSPLHF. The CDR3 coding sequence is TGTGCCAGCAGCCAAGATTTATGGAACAATTCACCCCTCCACTTT.

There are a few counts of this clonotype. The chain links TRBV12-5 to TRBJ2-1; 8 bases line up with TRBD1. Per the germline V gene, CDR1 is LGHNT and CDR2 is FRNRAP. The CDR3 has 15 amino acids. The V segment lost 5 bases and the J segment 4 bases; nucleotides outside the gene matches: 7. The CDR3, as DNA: TGTGCTAGTGGTAGAGGACAGGGTGAATACAATGAGCAGTTCTTC. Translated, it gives CASGRGQGEYNEQFF.

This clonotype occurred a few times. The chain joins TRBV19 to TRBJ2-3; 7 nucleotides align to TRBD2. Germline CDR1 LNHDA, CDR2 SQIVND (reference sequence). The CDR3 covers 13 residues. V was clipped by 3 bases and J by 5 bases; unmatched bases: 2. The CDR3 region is CASSIGGIDTQYF. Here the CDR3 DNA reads TGTGCCAGTAGTATCGGGGGGATAGATACGCAGTATTTT.

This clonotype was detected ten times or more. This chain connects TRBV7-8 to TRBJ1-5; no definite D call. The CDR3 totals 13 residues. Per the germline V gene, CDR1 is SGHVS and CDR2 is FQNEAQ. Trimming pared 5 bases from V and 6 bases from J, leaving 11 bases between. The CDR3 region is CASSTAVSQPQHF. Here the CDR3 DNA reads TGTGCCAGCAGCACAGCAGTCAGTCAGCCCCAGCATTTT.

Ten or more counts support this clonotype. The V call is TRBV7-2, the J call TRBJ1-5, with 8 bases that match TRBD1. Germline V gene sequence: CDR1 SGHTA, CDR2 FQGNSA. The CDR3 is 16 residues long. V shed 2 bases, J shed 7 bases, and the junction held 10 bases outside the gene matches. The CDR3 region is CASSLTGDRGIQPQHF. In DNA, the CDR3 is TGTGCCAGCAGCTTAACCGGAGACAGGGGTATACAGCCCCAGCATTTT.

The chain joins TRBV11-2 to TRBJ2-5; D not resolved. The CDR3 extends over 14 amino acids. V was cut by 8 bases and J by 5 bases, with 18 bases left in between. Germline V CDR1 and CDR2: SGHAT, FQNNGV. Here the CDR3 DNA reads TGTGCCAGCGGATTCGATCTCGGTGGGGAGACCCAGTACTTC. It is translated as CASGFDLGGETQYF.

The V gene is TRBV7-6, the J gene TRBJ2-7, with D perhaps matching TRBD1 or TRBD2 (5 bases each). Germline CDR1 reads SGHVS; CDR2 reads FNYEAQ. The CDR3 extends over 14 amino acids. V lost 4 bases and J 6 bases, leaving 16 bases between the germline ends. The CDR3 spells CASSWDGERGEQYF. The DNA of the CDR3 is TGTGCCAGCAGCTGGGACGGGGAGAGGGGCGAGCAGTACTTC.

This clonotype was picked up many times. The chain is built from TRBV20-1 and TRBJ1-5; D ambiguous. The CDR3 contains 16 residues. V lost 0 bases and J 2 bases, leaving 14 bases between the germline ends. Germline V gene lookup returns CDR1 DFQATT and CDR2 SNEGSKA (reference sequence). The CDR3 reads CSAREGNIMGNQPQHF. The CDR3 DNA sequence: TGCAGTGCTAGAGAGGGAAATATAATGGGCAATCAGCCCCAGCATTTT.

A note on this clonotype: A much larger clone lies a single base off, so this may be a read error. CDR3 protein: CASSSHSGGHQETKYF. CDR3 DNA sequence: TGTGCCAGCAGTTCCCATAGCGGGGGGCACCAAGAGACCAAGTACTTC. The genes are TRBV28 and TRBJ2-5, with 10 nucleotides matching TRBD2. CDR1 is MDHEN, CDR2 SYDVKM, per germline. The CDR3 extends over 16 amino acids.

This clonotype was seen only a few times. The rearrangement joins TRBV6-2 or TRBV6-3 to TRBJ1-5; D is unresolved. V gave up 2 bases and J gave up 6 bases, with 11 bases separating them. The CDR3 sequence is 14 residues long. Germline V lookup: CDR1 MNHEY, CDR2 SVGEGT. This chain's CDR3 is CASSYNSYGQPQHF. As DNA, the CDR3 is TGTGCCAGCAGTTACAACTCATATGGTCAGCCCCAGCATTTT.

CDR3 protein: CATSDQTGRRGYTF. CDR3 DNA: TGTGCCACCAGTGATCAGACAGGGCGGAGAGGCTACACCTTC. The rearrangement links TRBV24-1 to TRBJ1-2, with TRBD1 matching over 7 bases. The germline V gene has CDR1 KGHDR and CDR2 SFDVKD. The CDR3 is made up of 14 amino acids. J gave up 8 bases and V 3 bases, and 8 bases lay outside the gene matches.